What follows is one TCR beta chain and its context. This specimen comes from a study of T cell changes during pregnancy in multiple sclerosis. CDR1 and CDR2 from the germline V gene are LGHNA and YSLEER. The length of the CDR3 is 15 residues. The ends were cut back, 2 bases at V and 5 bases at J, with 15 bases in the middle. TCRdb keeps only in-frame clones here, not all; method: immunoSEQ multiplex PCR. The sample yields roughly 60,000 clones, 91% seen once. This chain connects TRBV4-3 to TRBJ1-1, with D possibly TRBD1 on 5 matching bases. This sequence was found in a female donor with multiple sclerosis, enrolled in a pregnancy study. The source material was peripheral blood, sampled before pregnancy. The CDR3 is CASSQNPRAGTEAFF. The CDR3, as DNA: TGCGCCAGCAGCCAAAACCCCAGGGCGGGGACTGAAGCTTTCTTT.